This T cell receptor (beta chain) was observed in a study of T cells after yellow fever vaccination. TCRdb itself ran the 5' RACE reads through MiXCR, one entry per CDR3 protein. The sample yields under 350,000 distinct CDR3 sequences, 4.1% seen once. Germline V lookup: CDR1 MNHNY, CDR2 SVGAGI (reference sequence). CDR3 length equals 14 residues. With 6 bases clipped from V and 5 bases from J, the junction kept 6 bases outside the gene matches. The source material was PBMCs, sampled 5 days after the yellow fever booster vaccination. This receptor was obtained from a man younger than 35 who received the YFV17D yellow fever vaccine. The chain uses TRBV6-6 and TRBJ2-1; 8 bases map to TRBD2. For the CDR3, the DNA is TGTGCCAGCAGCGACCCGGGGGGGGACAATGAGCAGTTCTTC. This codes for CASSDPGGDNEQFF.